This T cell receptor beta chain was identified in a study of cytomegalovirus exposure and HLA in healthy donors. General observations from the study: Specific recognition of CMV antigens was confirmed in vitro for three chains (all CMV-associated).

Some clones are missing from TCRdb's copy, which holds only in-frame ones; the method was immunoSEQ multiplex PCR. The data show more than 110,000 clones, about 86% seen once. The CDR3 is made up of 19 amino acids. V was pared by 3 bases and J by 5 bases, with 13 bases of the junction left unmatched. The germline gives CDR1 MDHEN, CDR2 SYDVKM. Of note for this clone: Its antigen is still unknown.

The sequence was obtained from a man aged 18-30 years in good health and CMV-seronegative. The sample taken for sequencing was PBMCs. The chain is built from TRBV28 and TRBJ2-3, with TRBD2 matching over 14 bases. The CDR3: CASSFTTGTSGRELDTQYF. CDR3 coding DNA: TGTGCCAGCAGTTTCACCACCGGGACTAGCGGGAGAGAGTTAGATACGCAGTATTTT.